This T cell receptor beta chain was obtained from a study of CD4 T cells in relation to SARS-CoV-2 and coronaviruses. Study in general: TCR beta CDR3s were sequenced after roughly eleven-day antigen culture of PBMCs.

This clone was seen only once. The target antigen is unknown. This CDR3 comprises 15 residues. V was trimmed by 8 bases and J by 1 base, leaving 16 bases between them. Germline CDR1 and CDR2: KGHSH and LQKENI. The unexposed donors gave CD4+ T cells in about 2011-2018, prior to COVID-19. The cells were cultured for under twelve days before CD4+ T cells were isolated. The data were produced by immunoSEQ multiplex PCR, yet TCRdb's version contains in-frame clones alone and is incomplete. The data hold 25,000 to 30,000 clones, with 70% to 80% observed a single time. The J gene is TRBJ2-3, the V gene TRBV18; no clear D. Sequenced material: CD4+ T cells from PBMCs, cultured in vitro. The receptor's source is a human donor in good health. In nucleotides, the CDR3 is TGTGCCAGCCGCTTAACAGTTGACGGCACAGATACGCAGTATTTT. This encodes CASRLTVDGTDTQYF.